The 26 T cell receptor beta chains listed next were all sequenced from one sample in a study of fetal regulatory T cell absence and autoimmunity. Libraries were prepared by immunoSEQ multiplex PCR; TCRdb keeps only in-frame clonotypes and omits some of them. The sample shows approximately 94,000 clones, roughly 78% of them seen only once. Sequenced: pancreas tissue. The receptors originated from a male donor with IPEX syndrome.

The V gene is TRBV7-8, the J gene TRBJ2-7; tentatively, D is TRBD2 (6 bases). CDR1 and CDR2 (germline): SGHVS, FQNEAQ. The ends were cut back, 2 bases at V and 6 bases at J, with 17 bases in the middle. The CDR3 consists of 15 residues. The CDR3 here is CASSLPGTRSSEQYF. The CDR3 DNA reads TGTGCCAGCAGCTTACCCGGGACTCGGAGTTCCGAGCAGTACTTC.

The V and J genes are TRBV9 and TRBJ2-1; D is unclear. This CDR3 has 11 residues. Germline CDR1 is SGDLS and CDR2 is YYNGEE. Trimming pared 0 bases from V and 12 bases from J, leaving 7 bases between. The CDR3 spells CASSVGTRQFF. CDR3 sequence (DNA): TGTGCCAGCAGCGTAGGAACACGGCAGTTCTTC.

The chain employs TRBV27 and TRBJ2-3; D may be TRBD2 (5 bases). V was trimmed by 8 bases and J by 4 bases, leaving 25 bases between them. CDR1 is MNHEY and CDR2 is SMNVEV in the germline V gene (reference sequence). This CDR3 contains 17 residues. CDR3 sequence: CASHKRIGPGIADTQYF. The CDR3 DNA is TGTGCCAGCCACAAAAGGATCGGCCCGGGGATCGCAGATACGCAGTATTTT.

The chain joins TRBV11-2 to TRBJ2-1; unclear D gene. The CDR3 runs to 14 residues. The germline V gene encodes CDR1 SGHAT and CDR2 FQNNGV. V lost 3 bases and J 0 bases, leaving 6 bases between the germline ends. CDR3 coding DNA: TGTGCCAGCAGCTTTTCGAACTCCTACAATGAGCAGTTCTTC. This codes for CASSFSNSYNEQFF.

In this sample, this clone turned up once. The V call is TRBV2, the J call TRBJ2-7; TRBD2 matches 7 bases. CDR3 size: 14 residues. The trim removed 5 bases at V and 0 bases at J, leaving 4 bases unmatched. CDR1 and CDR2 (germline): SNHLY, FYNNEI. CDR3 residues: CASSRDYSSYEQYF. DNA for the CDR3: TGTGCCAGCAGTCGGGACTATAGCTCCTACGAGCAGTACTTC.

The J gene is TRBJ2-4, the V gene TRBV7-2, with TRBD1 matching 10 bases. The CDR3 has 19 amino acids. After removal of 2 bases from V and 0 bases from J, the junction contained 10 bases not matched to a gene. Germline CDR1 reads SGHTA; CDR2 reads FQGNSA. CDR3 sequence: CASSLRRQGALVAKNIQYF. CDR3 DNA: TGTGCCAGCAGCTTAAGGAGACAGGGGGCGCTAGTAGCCAAAAACATTCAGTACTTC.

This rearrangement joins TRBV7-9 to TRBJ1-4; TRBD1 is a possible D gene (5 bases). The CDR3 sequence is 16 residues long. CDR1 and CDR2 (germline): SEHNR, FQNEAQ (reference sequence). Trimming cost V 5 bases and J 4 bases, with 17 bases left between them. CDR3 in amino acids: CASSPPPWGINEKLFF. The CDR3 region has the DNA TGTGCCAGCAGCCCCCCCCCGTGGGGGATTAATGAAAAACTGTTTTTT.

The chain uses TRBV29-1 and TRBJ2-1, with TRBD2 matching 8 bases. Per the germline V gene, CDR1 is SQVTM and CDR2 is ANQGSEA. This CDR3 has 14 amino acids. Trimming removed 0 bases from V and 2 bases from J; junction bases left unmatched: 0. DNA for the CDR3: TGCAGCGTTGAAGAACTAGCGGCCTACAATGAGCAGTTCTTC. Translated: CSVEELAAYNEQFF.

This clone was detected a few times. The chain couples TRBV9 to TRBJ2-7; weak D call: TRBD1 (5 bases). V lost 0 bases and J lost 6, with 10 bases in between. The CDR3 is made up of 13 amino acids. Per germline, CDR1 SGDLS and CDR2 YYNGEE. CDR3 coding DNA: TGTGCCAGCAGCGTAGAAGTTGGGGCCGAGCAGTACTTC. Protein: CASSVEVGAEQYF. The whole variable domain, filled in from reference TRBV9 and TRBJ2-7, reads DSGVTQTPKHLITATGQRVTLRCSPRSGDLSVYWYQQSLDQGLQFLIQYYNGEERAKGNILERFSAQQFPDLHSELNLSSLELGDSALYFCASSVEVGAEQYFGPGTRLTVT.

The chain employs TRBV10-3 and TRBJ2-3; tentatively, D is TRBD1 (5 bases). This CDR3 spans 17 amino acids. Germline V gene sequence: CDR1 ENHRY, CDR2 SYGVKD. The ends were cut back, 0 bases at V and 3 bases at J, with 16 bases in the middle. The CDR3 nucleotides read TGTGCCATCAGTGAGTCCCCGATGCCCTCAGGGACAGATACGCAGTATTTT. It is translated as CAISESPMPSGTDTQYF.

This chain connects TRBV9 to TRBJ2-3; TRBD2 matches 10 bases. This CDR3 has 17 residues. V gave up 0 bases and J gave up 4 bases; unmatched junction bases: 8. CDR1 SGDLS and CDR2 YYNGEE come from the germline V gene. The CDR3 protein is CASSVEEREGPSDTQYF. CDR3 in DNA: TGTGCCAGCAGCGTAGAGGAGCGGGAGGGCCCCTCAGATACGCAGTATTTT.

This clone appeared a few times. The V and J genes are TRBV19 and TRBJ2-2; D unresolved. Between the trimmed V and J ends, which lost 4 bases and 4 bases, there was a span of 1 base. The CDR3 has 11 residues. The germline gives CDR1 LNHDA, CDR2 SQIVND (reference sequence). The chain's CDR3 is CASSSTGELFF. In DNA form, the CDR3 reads TGTGCCAGTAGTAGCACCGGGGAGCTGTTTTTT.

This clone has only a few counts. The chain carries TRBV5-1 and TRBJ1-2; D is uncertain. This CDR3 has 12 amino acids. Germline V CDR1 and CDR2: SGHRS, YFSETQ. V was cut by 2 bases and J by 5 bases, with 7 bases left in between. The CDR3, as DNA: TGCGCCAGCAGCTTAGGACGGTATGGCTACACCTTC. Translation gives CASSLGRYGYTF.

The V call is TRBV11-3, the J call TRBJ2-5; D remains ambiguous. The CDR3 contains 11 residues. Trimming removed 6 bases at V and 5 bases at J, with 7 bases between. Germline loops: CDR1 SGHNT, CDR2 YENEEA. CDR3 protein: CASSDGETQYF. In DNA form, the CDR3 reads TGTGCCAGCAGTGATGGGGAGACCCAGTACTTC.

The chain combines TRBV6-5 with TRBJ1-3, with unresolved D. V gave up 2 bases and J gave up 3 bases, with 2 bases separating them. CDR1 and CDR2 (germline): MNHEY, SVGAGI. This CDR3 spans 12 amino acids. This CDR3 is CASSYNGNTIYF. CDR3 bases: TGTGCCAGCAGTTACAATGGAAACACCATATATTTT.

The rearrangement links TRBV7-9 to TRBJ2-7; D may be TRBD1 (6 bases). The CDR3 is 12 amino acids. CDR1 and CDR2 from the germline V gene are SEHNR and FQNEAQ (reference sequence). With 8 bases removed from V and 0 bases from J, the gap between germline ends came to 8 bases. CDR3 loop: CASRDNSYEQYF. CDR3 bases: TGTGCCAGCCGGGACAACTCCTACGAGCAGTACTTC.

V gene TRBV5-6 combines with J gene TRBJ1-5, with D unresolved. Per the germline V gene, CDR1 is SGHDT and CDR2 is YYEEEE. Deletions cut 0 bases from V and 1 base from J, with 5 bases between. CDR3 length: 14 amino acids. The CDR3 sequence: CASSLGQSNQPQHF. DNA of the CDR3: TGTGCCAGCAGCTTGGGGCAGAGCAATCAGCCCCAGCATTTT.

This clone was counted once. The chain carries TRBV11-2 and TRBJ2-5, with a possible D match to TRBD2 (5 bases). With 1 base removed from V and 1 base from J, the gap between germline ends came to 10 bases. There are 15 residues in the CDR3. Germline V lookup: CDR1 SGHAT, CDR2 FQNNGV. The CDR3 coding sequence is TGTGCCAGCAGCTTAGGGTTAGCGTCCCAAGAGACCCAGTACTTC. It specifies CASSLGLASQETQYF.

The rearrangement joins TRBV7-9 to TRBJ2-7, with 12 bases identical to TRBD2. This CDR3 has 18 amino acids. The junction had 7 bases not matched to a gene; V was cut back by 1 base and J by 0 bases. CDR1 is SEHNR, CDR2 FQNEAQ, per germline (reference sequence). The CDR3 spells CASSLDWTSGIDSYEQYF. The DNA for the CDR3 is TGTGCCAGCAGCTTAGACTGGACTAGCGGGATCGACTCCTACGAGCAGTACTTC.

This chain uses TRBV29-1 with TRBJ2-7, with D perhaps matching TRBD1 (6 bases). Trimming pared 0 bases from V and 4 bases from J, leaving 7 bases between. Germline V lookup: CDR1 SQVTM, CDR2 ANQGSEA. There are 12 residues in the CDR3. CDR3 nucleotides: TGCAGCGTTGAAGACAGGGGTTACGAGCAGTACTTC. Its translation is CSVEDRGYEQYF.

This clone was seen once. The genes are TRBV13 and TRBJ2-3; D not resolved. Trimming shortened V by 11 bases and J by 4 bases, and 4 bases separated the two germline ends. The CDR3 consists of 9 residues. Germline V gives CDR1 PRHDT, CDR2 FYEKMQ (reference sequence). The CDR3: CAQPDTQYF. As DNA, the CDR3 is TGTGCCCAGCCAGATACGCAGTATTTT.

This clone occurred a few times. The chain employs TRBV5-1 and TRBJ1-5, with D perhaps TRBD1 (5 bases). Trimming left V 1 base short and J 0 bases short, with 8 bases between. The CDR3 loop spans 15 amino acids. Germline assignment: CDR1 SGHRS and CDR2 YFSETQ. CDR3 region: CASSLTGDSNQPQHF. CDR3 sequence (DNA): TGCGCCAGCAGCTTGACGGGGGATAGCAATCAGCCCCAGCATTTT.

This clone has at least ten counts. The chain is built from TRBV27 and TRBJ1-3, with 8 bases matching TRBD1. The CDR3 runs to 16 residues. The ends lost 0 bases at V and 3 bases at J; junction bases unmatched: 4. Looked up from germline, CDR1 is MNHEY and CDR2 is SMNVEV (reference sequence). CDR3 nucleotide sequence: TGTGCCAGCAGTTTATCCCAGGGGGCGAGTGGAAACACCATATATTTT. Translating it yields CASSLSQGASGNTIYF.

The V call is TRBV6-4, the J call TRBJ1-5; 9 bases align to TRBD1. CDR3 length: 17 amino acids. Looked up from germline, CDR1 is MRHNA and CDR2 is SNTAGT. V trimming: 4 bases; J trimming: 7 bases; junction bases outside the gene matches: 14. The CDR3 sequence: CASSVAPGTGRGQPQHF. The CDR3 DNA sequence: TGTGCCAGCAGTGTCGCCCCCGGGACAGGGAGGGGACAGCCCCAGCATTTT.

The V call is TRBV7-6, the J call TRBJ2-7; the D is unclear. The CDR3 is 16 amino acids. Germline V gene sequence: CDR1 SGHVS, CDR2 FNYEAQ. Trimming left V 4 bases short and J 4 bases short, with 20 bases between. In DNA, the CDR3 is TGTGCCAGCAGCTCGGAGCCGGGTCCCTTACCTTACGAGCAGTACTTC. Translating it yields CASSSEPGPLPYEQYF.

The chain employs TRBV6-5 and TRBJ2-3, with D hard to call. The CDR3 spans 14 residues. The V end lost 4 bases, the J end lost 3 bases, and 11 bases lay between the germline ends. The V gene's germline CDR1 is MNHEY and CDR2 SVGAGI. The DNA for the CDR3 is TGTGCCAGCAGTTTAAGCCACGGAACAGATACGCAGTATTTT. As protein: CASSLSHGTDTQYF.